The following is a TCR beta chain sequence with its context. The data belong to a study of blood T cell repertoires in COVID-19. The overall study: There were acute and convalescent COVID-19 samples, and they came from the United States, Italy and Spain. T cells, B-cell-depleted T cells, or PBMCs provided the cDNA or gDNA that served as material.

In the original analysis: Reference gene primer amplification gave nucleated cell count estimates. Clones were sequenced by immunoSEQ multiplex PCR, and TCRdb holds only the in-frame ones, with some missing. That table is the source of V, J and clone size, and D and trimming were worked out from the DNA. Of under 95,000 clones in the sample, 65% to 90% are singletons; the top ten hold about 19%. The CDR3 runs to 15 residues. V gave up 4 bases and J gave up 4 bases, with 14 bases separating them. In germline, CDR1 is SGHTA, CDR2 FQGTGA. This TCR was recovered from a woman older than 75 with acute or convalescent COVID-19. Sample: peripheral blood. The V and J genes are TRBV7-3 and TRBJ2-1, with TRBD1 as a possible D gene (5 bases). The DNA of the CDR3 is TGTGCCAGCAGCTACAAACCCGACAGTTACAATGAGCAGTTCTTC. Amino acid sequence: CASSYKPDSYNEQFF.